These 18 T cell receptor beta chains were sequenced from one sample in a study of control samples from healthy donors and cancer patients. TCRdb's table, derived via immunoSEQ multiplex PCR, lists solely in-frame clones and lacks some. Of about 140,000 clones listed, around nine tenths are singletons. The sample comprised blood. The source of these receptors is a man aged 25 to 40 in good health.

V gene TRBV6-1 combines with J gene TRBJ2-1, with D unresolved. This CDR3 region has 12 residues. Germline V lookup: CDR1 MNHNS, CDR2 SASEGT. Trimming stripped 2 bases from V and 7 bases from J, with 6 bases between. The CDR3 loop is CASSETNNEQFF. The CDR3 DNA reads TGTGCCAGCAGTGAAACCAATAATGAGCAGTTCTTC.

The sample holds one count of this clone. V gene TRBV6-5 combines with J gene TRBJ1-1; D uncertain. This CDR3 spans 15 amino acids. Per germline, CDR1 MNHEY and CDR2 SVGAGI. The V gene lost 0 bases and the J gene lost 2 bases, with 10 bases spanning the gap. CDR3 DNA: TGTGCCAGCAGTTACTCGATGGCAGCCAACACTGAAGCTTTCTTT. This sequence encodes CASSYSMAANTEAFF.

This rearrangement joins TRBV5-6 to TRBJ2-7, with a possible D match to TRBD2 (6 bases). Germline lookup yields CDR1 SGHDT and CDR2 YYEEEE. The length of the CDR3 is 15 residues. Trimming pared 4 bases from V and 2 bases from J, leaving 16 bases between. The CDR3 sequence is CASSRRGFSTYEQYF. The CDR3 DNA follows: TGTGCCAGCAGCCGACGGGGGTTTAGTACCTACGAGCAGTACTTC.

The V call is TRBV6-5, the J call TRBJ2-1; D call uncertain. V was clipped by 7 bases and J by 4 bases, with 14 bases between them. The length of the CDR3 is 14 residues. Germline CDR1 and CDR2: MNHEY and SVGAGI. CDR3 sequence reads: CASTREYSYNEQFF. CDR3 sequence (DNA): TGTGCCAGCACCAGAGAATACAGTTACAATGAGCAGTTCTTC.

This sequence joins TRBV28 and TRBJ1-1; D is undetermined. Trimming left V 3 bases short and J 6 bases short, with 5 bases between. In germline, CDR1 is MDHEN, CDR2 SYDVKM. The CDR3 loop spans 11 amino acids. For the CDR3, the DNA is TGTGCCAGCAGTTTTGGCCCTGAAGCTTTCTTT. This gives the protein CASSFGPEAFF.

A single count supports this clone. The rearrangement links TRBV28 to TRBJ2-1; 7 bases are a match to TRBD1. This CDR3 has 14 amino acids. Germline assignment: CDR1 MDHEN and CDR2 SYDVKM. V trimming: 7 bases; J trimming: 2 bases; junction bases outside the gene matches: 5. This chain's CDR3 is CASKGADAYNEQFF. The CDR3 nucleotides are TGTGCCAGCAAGGGGGCAGACGCCTACAATGAGCAGTTCTTC.

Here the CDR3 reads CASSPPTGTEAFF. CDR3 bases: TGTGCCAGCTCACCACCGACGGGGACTGAAGCTTTCTTT. This chain links TRBV18 with TRBJ1-1; D not certain. Germline V lookup: CDR1 KGHSH, CDR2 LQKENI. Trimming pared 0 bases from V and 5 bases from J, leaving 7 bases between. The CDR3 contains 13 residues. Drawing the rest from reference TRBV18 and TRBJ1-1, the complete variable domain is NAGVMQNPRHLVRRRGQEARLRCSPMKGHSHVYWYRQLPEEGLKFMVYLQKENIIDESGMPKERFSAEFPKEGPSILRIQQVVRGDSAAYFCASSPPTGTEAFFGQGTRLTVV.

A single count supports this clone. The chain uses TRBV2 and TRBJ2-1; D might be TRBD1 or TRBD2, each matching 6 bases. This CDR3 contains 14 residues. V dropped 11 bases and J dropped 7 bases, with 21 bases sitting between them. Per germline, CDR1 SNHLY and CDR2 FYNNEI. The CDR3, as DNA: TGTGCCGACAGGAGGGAGATGGGGGATAATGAGCAGTTCTTC. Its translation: CADRREMGDNEQFF.

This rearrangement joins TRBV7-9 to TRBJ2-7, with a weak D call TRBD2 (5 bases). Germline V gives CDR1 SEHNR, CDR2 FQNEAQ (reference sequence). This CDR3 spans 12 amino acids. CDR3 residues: CAAAGNSYEQYF. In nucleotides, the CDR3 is TGTGCTGCAGCCGGGAACTCCTACGAGCAGTACTTC. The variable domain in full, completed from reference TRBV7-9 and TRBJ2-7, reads DTGVSQNPRHKITKRGQNVTFRCDPISEHNRLYWYRQTLGQGPEFLTYFQNEAQLEKSRLLSDRFSAERPKGSFSTLEIQRTEQGDSAMYLCAAAGNSYEQYFGPGTRLTVT.

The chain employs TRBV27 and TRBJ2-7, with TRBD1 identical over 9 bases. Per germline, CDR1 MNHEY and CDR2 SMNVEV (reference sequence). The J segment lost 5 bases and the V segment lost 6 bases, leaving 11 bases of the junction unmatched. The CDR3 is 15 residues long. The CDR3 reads CASRKPGQGFDEQYF. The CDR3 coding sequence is TGTGCCAGCAGGAAACCGGGACAGGGCTTCGACGAGCAGTACTTC.

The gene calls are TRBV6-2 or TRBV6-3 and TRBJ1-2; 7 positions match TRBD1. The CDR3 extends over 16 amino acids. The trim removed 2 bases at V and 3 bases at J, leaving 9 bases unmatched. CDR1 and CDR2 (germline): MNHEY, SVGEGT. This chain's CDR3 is CASSYRPTGTDYGYTF. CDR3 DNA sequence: TGTGCCAGCAGTTACAGGCCGACAGGGACAGACTATGGCTACACCTTC.

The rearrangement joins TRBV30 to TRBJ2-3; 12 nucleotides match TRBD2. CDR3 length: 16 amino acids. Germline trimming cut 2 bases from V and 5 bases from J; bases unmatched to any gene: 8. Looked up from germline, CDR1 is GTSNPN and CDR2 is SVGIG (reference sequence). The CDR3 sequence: CAWSLGTSGPQDTQYF. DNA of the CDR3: TGTGCCTGGAGTCTCGGGACTAGCGGGCCCCAAGATACGCAGTATTTT.

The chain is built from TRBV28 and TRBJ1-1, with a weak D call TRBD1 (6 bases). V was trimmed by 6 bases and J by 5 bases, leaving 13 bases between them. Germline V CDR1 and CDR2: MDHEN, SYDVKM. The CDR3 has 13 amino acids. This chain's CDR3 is CASRLRGRTEAFF. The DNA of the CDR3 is TGTGCCAGCAGACTCAGGGGTCGGACTGAAGCTTTCTTT.

The chain's CDR3 is CASSPNRGAYNEQFF. CDR3 nucleotide sequence: TGTGCCAGCAGCCCAAACCGGGGTGCATACAATGAGCAGTTCTTC. The V call is TRBV11-2, the J call TRBJ2-1; TRBD2 is a possible D gene (5 bases). CDR1 and CDR2 (germline): SGHAT, FQNNGV. Between the trimmed V and J ends, which lost 5 bases and 4 bases, there was a span of 15 bases. There are 15 residues in the CDR3.

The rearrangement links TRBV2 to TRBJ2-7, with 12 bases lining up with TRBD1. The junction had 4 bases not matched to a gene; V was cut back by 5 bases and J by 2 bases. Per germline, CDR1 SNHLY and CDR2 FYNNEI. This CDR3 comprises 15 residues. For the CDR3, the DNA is TGTGCCAGCAGTTCCGGGACAGGGGGCACCTACGAGCAGTACTTC. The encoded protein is CASSSGTGGTYEQYF.

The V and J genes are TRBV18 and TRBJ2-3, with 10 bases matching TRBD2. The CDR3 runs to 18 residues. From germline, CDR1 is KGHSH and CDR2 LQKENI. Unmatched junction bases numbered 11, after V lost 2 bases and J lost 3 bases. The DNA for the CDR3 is TGTGCCAGCTCACCAAGGGTAGCGGGAGGACGGTGGACAGATACGCAGTATTTT. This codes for CASSPRVAGGRWTDTQYF.

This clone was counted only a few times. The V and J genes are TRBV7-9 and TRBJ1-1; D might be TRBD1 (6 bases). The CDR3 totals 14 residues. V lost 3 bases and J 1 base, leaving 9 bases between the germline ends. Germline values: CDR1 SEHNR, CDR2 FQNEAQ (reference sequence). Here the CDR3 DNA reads TGTGCCAGCAGCTTGGGGGGGCCGAACACTGAAGCTTTCTTT. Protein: CASSLGGPNTEAFF. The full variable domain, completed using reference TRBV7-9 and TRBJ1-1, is DTGVSQNPRHKITKRGQNVTFRCDPISEHNRLYWYRQTLGQGPEFLTYFQNEAQLEKSRLLSDRFSAERPKGSFSTLEIQRTEQGDSAMYLCASSLGGPNTEAFFGQGTRLTVV.

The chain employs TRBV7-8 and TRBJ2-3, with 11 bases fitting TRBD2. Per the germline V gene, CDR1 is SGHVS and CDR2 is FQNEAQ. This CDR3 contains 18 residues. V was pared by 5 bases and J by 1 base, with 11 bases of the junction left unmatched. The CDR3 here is CASSRNSGTSGRTDTQYF. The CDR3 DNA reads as TGTGCCAGCAGCCGAAATTCGGGGACTAGCGGTCGCACAGATACGCAGTATTTT.